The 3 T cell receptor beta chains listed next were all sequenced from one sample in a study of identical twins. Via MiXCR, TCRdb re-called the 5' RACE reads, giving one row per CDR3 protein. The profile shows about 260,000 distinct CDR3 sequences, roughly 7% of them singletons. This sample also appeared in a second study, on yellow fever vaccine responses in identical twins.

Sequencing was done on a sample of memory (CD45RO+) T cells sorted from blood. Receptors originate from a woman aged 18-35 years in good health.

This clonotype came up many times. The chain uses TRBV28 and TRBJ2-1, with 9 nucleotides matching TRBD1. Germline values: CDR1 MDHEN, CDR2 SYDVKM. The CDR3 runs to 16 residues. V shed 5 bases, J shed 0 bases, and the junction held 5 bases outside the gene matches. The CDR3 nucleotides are TGTGCCAGCAGTACCCCGGGACAGGGCTCCTACAATGAGCAGTTCTTC. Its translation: CASSTPGQGSYNEQFF. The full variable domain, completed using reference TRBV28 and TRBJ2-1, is DVKVTQSSRYLVKRTGEKVFLECVQDMDHENMFWYRQDPGLGLRLIYFSYDVKMKEKGDIPEGYSVSREKKERFSLILESASTNQTSMYLCASSTPGQGSYNEQFFGPGTRLTVL.

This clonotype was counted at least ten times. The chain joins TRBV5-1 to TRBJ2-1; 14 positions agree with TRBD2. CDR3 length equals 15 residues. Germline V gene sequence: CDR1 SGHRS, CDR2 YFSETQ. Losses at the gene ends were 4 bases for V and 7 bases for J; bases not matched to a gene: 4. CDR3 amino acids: CASSPGLAGGNEQFF. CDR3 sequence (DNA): TGCGCCAGCAGCCCCGGACTAGCGGGAGGAAATGAGCAGTTCTTC.

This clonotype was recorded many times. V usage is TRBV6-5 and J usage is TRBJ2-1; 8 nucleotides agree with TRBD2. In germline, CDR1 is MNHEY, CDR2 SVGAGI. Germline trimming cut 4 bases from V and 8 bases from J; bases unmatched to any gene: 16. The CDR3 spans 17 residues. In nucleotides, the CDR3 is TGTGCCAGCAGTTTTCCCCCGGGGGGGGCCCGGTTGGATGAGCAGTTCTTC. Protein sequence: CASSFPPGGARLDEQFF.